Shown below are 23 T cell receptor beta chains from a single sample sequenced in a study of shared T cell receptors in the human thymus. Clones were read by immunoSEQ multiplex PCR, and TCRdb kept only the in-frame ones, dropping some. Of hundreds of thousands of clones in the sample, roughly 94% were seen once. Specimen: thymocytes. The receptors shown here come from a human donor.

Only a few counts were recorded for this clone. The genes are TRBV19 and TRBJ1-4; D unresolved. V lost 3 bases and J lost 8, with 10 bases in between. The CDR3 spans 13 residues. Germline CDR1 reads LNHDA; CDR2 reads SQIVND (reference sequence). CDR3 sequence: CASSISEVEKLFF. The CDR3 bases are TGTGCCAGTAGTATCTCGGAAGTGGAAAAACTGTTTTTT.

V usage is TRBV5-6 and J usage is TRBJ1-2; D call uncertain. In germline, CDR1 is SGHDT, CDR2 YYEEEE. Trimming shortened V by 2 bases and J by 8 bases, and 10 bases separated the two germline ends. This CDR3 is 12 amino acids long. The DNA of the CDR3 is TGTGCCAGCAGCTTCCCCCGGGGAGGCTACACCTTC. It translates to CASSFPRGGYTF.

The rearrangement links TRBV4-3 to TRBJ2-7; 7 bases line up with TRBD2. The CDR3 loop spans 14 amino acids. V shed 1 base, J shed 5 bases, and the junction held 5 bases outside the gene matches. CDR1 and CDR2 (germline): LGHNA, YSLEER. CDR3: CASSQGGSDDEQYF. The CDR3 nucleotides read TGCGCCAGCAGCCAAGGCGGGAGTGACGACGAGCAGTACTTC.

This chain uses TRBV2 with TRBJ2-5; TRBD2 matches at 9 bases. The CDR3 extends over 18 amino acids. Germline V CDR1 and CDR2: SNHLY, FYNNEI. The junction had 15 bases not matched to a gene; V was cut back by 2 bases and J by 5 bases. The CDR3 DNA reads as TGTGCCAGCAGTGAATTTTTTTTTAGGGCTAGCGGGATTGAGACCCAGTACTTC. It codes for CASSEFFFRASGIETQYF.

The chain combines TRBV27 with TRBJ2-1; D call uncertain. This CDR3 has 12 amino acids. With 8 bases removed from V and 0 bases from J, the gap between germline ends came to 5 bases. Germline CDR1 is MNHEY and CDR2 is SMNVEV (reference sequence). CDR3 residues: CASRSSYNEQFF. The CDR3 DNA is TGTGCCAGCCGGAGCTCCTACAATGAGCAGTTCTTC.

The chain combines TRBV11-3 with TRBJ2-5; 13 nucleotides align to TRBD2. The CDR3 length is 16 residues. V was pared by 4 bases and J by 2 bases, with 4 bases of the junction left unmatched. Per the germline V gene, CDR1 is SGHNT and CDR2 is YENEEA. The CDR3 sequence: CASSYRGLAGQETQYF. CDR3 DNA: TGTGCCAGCAGCTATCGGGGACTAGCGGGACAAGAGACCCAGTACTTC.

Comment on this clone: One junction end does not reproduce the germline sequence, and a read error may be involved. V gene TRBV28 combines with J gene TRBJ2-1; 8 nucleotides match TRBD1. From germline, CDR1 is MDHEN and CDR2 SYDVKM. This CDR3 is 16 amino acids long. Here the CDR3 DNA reads TGTGCCAGCAGTTTAAAGGCAGGGGGCTCCCACAATGAGCAGTTCTTC. Translated: CASSLKAGGSHNEQFF.

This clone was seen more than once but under ten times. This chain uses TRBV4-3 with TRBJ1-1, with D possibly TRBD1 on 6 matching bases. The CDR3 has 9 residues. The germline CDR1 and CDR2 sequences are LGHNA and YSLEER. V lost 10 bases to trimming and J lost 7 bases, with 7 bases between them. As DNA, the CDR3 is TGCGCCAAAGGGGGTGAAGCTTTCTTT. It specifies CAKGGEAFF.

The V and J genes are TRBV18 and TRBJ1-2, with TRBD1 as a possible D gene (5 bases). This CDR3 is 15 amino acids long. Per germline, CDR1 KGHSH and CDR2 LQKENI. Trimming left V 6 bases short and J 3 bases short, with 17 bases between. Written as DNA, the CDR3 is TGTGCCAGCTCTCTTCCGGGACCCCGTGACTATGGCTACACCTTC. Amino acids: CASSLPGPRDYGYTF.

V usage is TRBV10-1 and J usage is TRBJ2-7; the match to TRBD2 covers 9 bases. V was pared by 0 bases and J by 5 bases, with 8 bases of the junction left unmatched. There are 16 residues in the CDR3. CDR1 and CDR2 (germline): WNHNN, SYGVQD (reference sequence). For the CDR3, the DNA is TGCGCCAGCAGTGAGTCAGGTAGCGGGAGCGCCCACGAGCAGTACTTC. Residues: CASSESGSGSAHEQYF.

The chain joins TRBV7-3 to TRBJ1-1; no definite D call. Germline CDR1 and CDR2: SGHTA and FQGTGA. CDR3 length: 12 residues. The ends were cut back, 2 bases at V and 6 bases at J, with 7 bases in the middle. CDR3 nucleotides: TGTGCCAGCAGCTTAGCGGGAGCTGAAGCTTTCTTT. Its protein product is CASSLAGAEAFF.

The chain uses TRBV28 and TRBJ1-1; weak D call: TRBD1 (5 bases). CDR1 is MDHEN and CDR2 is SYDVKM in the germline V gene. V lost 1 base and J lost 1, with 10 bases in between. This CDR3 region has 15 residues. CDR3 nucleotides: TGTGCCAGCAGTTTATATAAGCAGGGGAACACTGAAGCTTTCTTT. Translated, it gives CASSLYKQGNTEAFF.

This clone came up a few times. The chain combines TRBV19 with TRBJ1-2; D might be TRBD1 (6 bases). The V gene's germline CDR1 is LNHDA and CDR2 SQIVND (reference sequence). Trimming pared 5 bases from V and 6 bases from J, leaving 10 bases between. The CDR3 totals 12 residues. Written as DNA, the CDR3 is TGTGCCAGTAGTCAGGGGAAGAATGGCTACACCTTC. It translates to CASSQGKNGYTF.

The chain recombines TRBV7-9 with TRBJ2-3, with D maybe TRBD2 (5 bases). The V gene lost 3 bases and the J gene lost 2 bases, with 15 bases spanning the gap. Per the germline V gene, CDR1 is SEHNR and CDR2 is FQNEAQ (reference sequence). The CDR3 is 16 amino acids. The CDR3 sequence: CASSLDSTRATDTQYF. CDR3 bases: TGTGCCAGCAGCTTGGACTCGACCCGGGCCACAGATACGCAGTATTTT.

The genes are TRBV27 and TRBJ2-7; TRBD2 might be the D (5 bases). The ends were cut back, 2 bases at V and 0 bases at J, with 11 bases in the middle. The CDR3 is 15 residues long. The V gene's germline CDR1 is MNHEY and CDR2 SMNVEV (reference sequence). In nucleotides, the CDR3 is TGTGCCAGCAGTTTACAGCGGTGGGGCTCCTACGAGCAGTACTTC. Translation gives CASSLQRWGSYEQYF.

J is TRBJ2-5 and V is TRBV28, with TRBD1 identical over 8 bases. The CDR3 totals 16 residues. V dropped 7 bases and J dropped 0; count of bases not matched to a gene: 10. Germline CDR1 and CDR2: MDHEN and SYDVKM. CDR3 nucleotide sequence: TGTGCCAGCACCCTTGGGACAGGAGGGTACCAAGAGACCCAGTACTTC. This encodes CASTLGTGGYQETQYF.

This clone was recorded only once. The V gene is TRBV6-6, the J gene TRBJ2-5; 8 bases map to TRBD2. Per the germline V gene, CDR1 is MNHNY and CDR2 is SVGAGI (reference sequence). V shed 4 bases and J 4 bases; nucleotides not matched to a gene: 11. The CDR3 has 16 amino acids. The CDR3, as DNA: TGTGCCAGCAGTTTGCCCCGGGGGGGGGCAGGAGAGACCCAGTACTTC. Its protein is CASSLPRGGAGETQYF.

The chain employs TRBV15 and TRBJ2-1, with 9 positions matching TRBD2. Germline CDR1 LNHNV, CDR2 YYDKDF (reference sequence). V lost 5 bases and J lost 5; bases outside the gene matches: 16. CDR3 length equals 18 residues. For the CDR3, the DNA is TGTGCCACCAGCGAGGCAGTACCTAGCGGGATGCGCCACAATGAGCAGTTCTTC. Amino acid sequence: CATSEAVPSGMRHNEQFF.

The chain joins TRBV4-2 to TRBJ2-2, with D hard to call. This CDR3 comprises 14 residues. Germline CDR1 is LGHNA and CDR2 is YNFKEQ. V was trimmed by 3 bases and J by 7 bases, leaving 12 bases between them. The CDR3 sequence is CASSHPAGLGELFF. CDR3 nucleotides: TGTGCCAGCAGCCACCCGGCAGGCCTCGGGGAGCTGTTTTTT.

This chain connects TRBV7-2 to TRBJ1-2; 9 nucleotides line up with TRBD1. CDR1 and CDR2 from the germline V gene are SGHTA and FQGNSA. V trimming: 5 bases; J trimming: 2 bases; junction bases outside the gene matches: 9. This CDR3 has 16 amino acids. Here the CDR3 DNA reads TGTGCCAGCAGCAACCTGAGGGACAGGGCCAACTATGGCTACACCTTC. Residues: CASSNLRDRANYGYTF.

The chain couples TRBV12-2 to TRBJ2-3; TRBD2 was called by the table and not checked on the DNA. TRBV12-2 has pseudogene status. The CDR3 is made up of 17 amino acids. CDR3 in amino acids: CASRLAHTSGVRDTQYF. CDR3 DNA: TGTGCAAGTCGCTTAGCGCACACTAGCGGGGTCAGGGATACGCAGTATTTT.

This clone was observed once. The chain joins TRBV5-1 to TRBJ2-7, with D maybe TRBD2 (7 bases). Trimming stripped 4 bases from V and 2 bases from J, with 16 bases between. The CDR3 is made up of 15 amino acids. Per germline, CDR1 SGHRS and CDR2 YFSETQ. CDR3 loop: CASSLGGGGPYEQYF. As DNA, the CDR3 is TGCGCCAGCAGCCTGGGAGGGGGGGGGCCCTACGAGCAGTACTTC. Variable domain in full (rest from reference TRBV5-1 and TRBJ2-7): KAGVTQTPRYLIKTRGQQVTLSCSPISGHRSVSWYQQTPGQGLQFLFEYFSETQRNKGNFPGRFSGRQFSNSRSEMNVSTLELGDSALYLCASSLGGGGPYEQYFGPGTRLTVT.

The V and J genes are TRBV10-2 and TRBJ1-2, with D perhaps TRBD1 (5 bases). The germline V gene has CDR1 WSHSY and CDR2 SAAADI. The CDR3 runs 14 residues. V lost 5 bases, J lost 4 bases, and 14 bases lay in between. The CDR3 reads CASSKGDASYGYTF. CDR3 in DNA: TGCGCCAGCAGTAAAGGGGACGCCTCCTATGGCTACACCTTC.